The rows below give T cell receptor beta chains drawn from one sample of a study of vaccination and CD4 T cells after COVID-19. In TCRdb, the PCR reads were re-called with MiXCR into one record per CDR3 protein. This sample has about 4,400 distinct CDR3 sequences; just over 45% occur once, and the top ten carry about 41%. The antigens of these receptors remain unknown. Sequencing was performed on CD4+ T cells from blood, cultured in vitro. The receptors originated from a human donor who had recovered from COVID-19. Both conserved end residues are part of each CDR3.

v_gene: TRBV15
CDR3aa: CATSRDPRARGNTIYF

v_gene: TRBV2
CDR3aa: CASSPGSSTDTQYF

v_gene: TRBV20-1
CDR3aa: CSARDWEYGYTF

v_gene: TRBV2
CDR3aa: CASNGGARSYNEQFF

v_gene: TRBV27
CDR3aa: CASSPYFDRGPYGYTF

v_gene: TRBV19
CDR3aa: CASSLLRGFGTDTQYF

v_gene: TRBV7-9
CDR3aa: CASSLQLRTVSYNEQFF

v_gene: TRBV20-1
CDR3aa: CSASRRLARSYEQYF

v_gene: TRBV15
CDR3aa: CATSRDNYETQYF

v_gene: TRBV15
CDR3aa: CATSRDPRETQYF

v_gene: TRBV20-1
CDR3aa: CSVSQGQEGRYGYTF

v_gene: TRBV19
CDR3aa: CASRRRGSGNEQYF

v_gene: TRBV4-2
CDR3aa: CASSQDRDYAEQYF

v_gene: TRBV6-1
CDR3aa: CASSDIQGSYNSPLHF

v_gene: TRBV20-1
CDR3aa: CSARVWRDRVGNTIYF

v_gene: TRBV18
CDR3aa: CASSDRYKSDTQYF

v_gene: TRBV10-3
CDR3aa: CAISANNQPQHF

v_gene: TRBV2
CDR3aa: CASSEAGRDTGELFF

v_gene: TRBV20-1
CDR3aa: CSARVQASNQPQHF

v_gene: TRBV4-3
CDR3aa: CASSQDQHGGETQYF

v_gene: TRBV5-1
CDR3aa: CASSSQGSSYNSPLHF

v_gene: TRBV6-1
CDR3aa: CASSSAPGLAALNEQFF

v_gene: TRBV6-1
CDR3aa: CASSGQGAKVEQYF

v_gene: TRBV29-1
CDR3aa: CSVLTSSVGTQYF

v_gene: TRBV5-1
CDR3aa: CASSFSPNQNPEAFF

v_gene: TRBV27
CDR3aa: CASQTKETQYF

v_gene: TRBV6-5
CDR3aa: CASSYSILAGSYEQYF

v_gene: TRBV12-3/TRBV12-4
CDR3aa: CASSNSGANVLTF

v_gene: TRBV7-9
CDR3aa: CASSEGRGEQYF

v_gene: TRBV6-1
CDR3aa: CAISVGDSRGGGETQYF

v_gene: TRBV30
CDR3aa: CAWSVQGGGSPLHF

v_gene: TRBV20-1
CDR3aa: CSASPVASGNTIYF

v_gene: TRBV2
CDR3aa: CASSKETGVNSPLHF

v_gene: TRBV9
CDR3aa: CASSPRGRRDDTGELFF

v_gene: TRBV6-1
CDR3aa: CASTGGVYNEQFF

v_gene: TRBV5-4
CDR3aa: CASSPPWWDYEQYF

v_gene: TRBV2
CDR3aa: CASMGRGETQYF

v_gene: TRBV6-1
CDR3aa: CASSRQGVDQPQHF

v_gene: TRBV7-9
CDR3aa: CASSLRAGDTEAFF

v_gene: TRBV11-2
CDR3aa: CASSLGAPDTQYF

v_gene: TRBV12-3/TRBV12-4
CDR3aa: CASSLGRERGTEAFF

v_gene: TRBV2
CDR3aa: CASSALNEQFF

v_gene: TRBV5-6
CDR3aa: CASSLETGAFDNEQFF

v_gene: TRBV19
CDR3aa: CASSPSLTGTGGPQETQYF

v_gene: TRBV19
CDR3aa: CASRLQGKYGYGYTF